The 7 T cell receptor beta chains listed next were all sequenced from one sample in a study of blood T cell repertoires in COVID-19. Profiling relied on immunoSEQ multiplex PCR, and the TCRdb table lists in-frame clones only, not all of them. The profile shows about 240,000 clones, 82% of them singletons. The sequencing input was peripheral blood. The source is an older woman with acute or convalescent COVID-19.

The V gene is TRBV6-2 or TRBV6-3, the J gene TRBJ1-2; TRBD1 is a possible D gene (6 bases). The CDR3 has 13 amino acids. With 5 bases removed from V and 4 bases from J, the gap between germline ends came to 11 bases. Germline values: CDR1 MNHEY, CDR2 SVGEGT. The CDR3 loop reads CASSSEGVYGYTF. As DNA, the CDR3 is TGTGCCAGCAGTAGTGAGGGGGTCTATGGCTACACCTTC.

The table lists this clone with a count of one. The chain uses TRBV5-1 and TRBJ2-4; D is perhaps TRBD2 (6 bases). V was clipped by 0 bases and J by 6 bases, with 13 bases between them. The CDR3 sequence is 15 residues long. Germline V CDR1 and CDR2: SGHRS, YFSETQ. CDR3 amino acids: CASSLEAGPGNIQYF. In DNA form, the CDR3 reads TGCGCCAGCAGCTTGGAGGCGGGACCGGGAAACATTCAGTACTTC.

The CDR3 is CASSHLASQSYNEQFF. The CDR3 region has the DNA TGCGCCAGCAGCCACCTCGCTAGCCAGTCCTACAATGAGCAGTTCTTC. The chain recombines TRBV4-3 with TRBJ2-1; TRBD2 might be the D (5 bases). Trimming cost V 3 bases and J 1 base, with 13 bases left between them. Germline CDR1 and CDR2: LGHNA and YSLEER. This CDR3 spans 16 amino acids.

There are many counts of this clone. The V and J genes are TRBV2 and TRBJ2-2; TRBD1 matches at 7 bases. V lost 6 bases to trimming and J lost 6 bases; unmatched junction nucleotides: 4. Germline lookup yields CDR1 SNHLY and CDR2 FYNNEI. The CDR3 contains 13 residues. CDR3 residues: CASRTGVPGELFF. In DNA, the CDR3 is TGTGCCAGCAGAACAGGGGTTCCCGGGGAGCTGTTTTTT.

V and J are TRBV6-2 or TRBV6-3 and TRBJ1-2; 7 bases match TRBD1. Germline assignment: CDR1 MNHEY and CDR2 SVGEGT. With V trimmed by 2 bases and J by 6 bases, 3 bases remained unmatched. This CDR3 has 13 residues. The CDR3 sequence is CASSYNRGHGYTF. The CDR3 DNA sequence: TGTGCCAGCAGTTACAACAGGGGCCATGGCTACACCTTC.

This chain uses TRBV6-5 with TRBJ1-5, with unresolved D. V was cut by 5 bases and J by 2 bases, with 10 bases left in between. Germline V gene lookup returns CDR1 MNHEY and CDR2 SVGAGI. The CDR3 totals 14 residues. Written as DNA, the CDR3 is TGTGCCAGCAGTCGCGGGCAGGGCAATCAGCCCCAGCATTTT. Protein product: CASSRGQGNQPQHF.

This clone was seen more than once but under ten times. In DNA form, the CDR3 reads TGTGCCAGCAGTTTTCAGGGTGACACTGAAGCTTTCTTT. Translated, it gives CASSFQGDTEAFF. The chain couples TRBV12-3 or TRBV12-4 to TRBJ1-1, with D perhaps matching TRBD1 (5 bases). With 3 bases removed from V and 3 bases from J, the gap between germline ends came to 8 bases. The CDR3 covers 13 residues.